A selection of T cell receptor beta chains follows, all from one sample in a study of shared clonotypes between healthy human individuals. Libraries were prepared by immunoSEQ multiplex PCR; TCRdb keeps only in-frame clonotypes and omits some of them. The data show around 480,000 clones, with about three quarters seen just once and around 13% held by the top ten. Sequencing was carried out using PBMCs. The origin of the receptors is a middle-aged woman in good health. Some clones in this sample may be carry-over from other donors' samples. The CDR3 runs from the conserved cysteine through the conserved F or W. The D gene is left open where the match is weak. Clone size, where shown, is once, few, many, or a class for clones that have expanded.

TRBJ2-7 NA NA TRBV6-5 CASSYKAASYEQYF TGTGCCAGCAGTTACAAGGCTGCCTCCTACGAGCAGTACTTC
TRBJ2-3 NA NA TRBV18 CASSPPRRDSSTDTQYF TGTGCCAGCTCACCACCTCGGCGGGACAGTAGCACAGATACGCAGTATTTT
TRBJ2-5 NA NA TRBV19 CASSILGLETQYF TGTGCCAGTAGTATTCTGGGGCTTGAGACCCAGTACTTC
TRBJ2-7 NA NA TRBV13 CASSLWTVRYEQYF TGTGCCAGCAGCTTATGGACCGTTCGCTACGAGCAGTACTTC
TRBJ2-7 few TRBD1 TRBV2 CASTGQSYEQYF TGTGCCAGCACGGGACAGAGCTACGAGCAGTACTTC
TRBJ2-1 NA TRBD2 TRBV7-2 CASRVLAGESNEQFF TGTGCCAGCAGAGTACTAGCGGGAGAGAGTAATGAGCAGTTCTTC
TRBJ2-7 few TRBD2 TRBV25-1 CASSGNSGSGYEQYF TGTGCCAGCAGTGGAAATAGCGGGAGCGGCTACGAGCAGTACTTC
TRBJ1-1 NA NA TRBV6-1 CASTQGPFYAFF TGTGCCAGCACCCAGGGGCCCTTTTACGCTTTCTTT
TRBJ2-1 NA TRBD2 TRBV5-4 CASSLRTSSEQFF TGTGCCAGCAGCTTGAGGACTAGCTCTGAGCAGTTCTTC
TRBJ2-1 NA TRBD2 TRBV10-3 CAIRGLAGQGEQFF TGTGCCATCAGGGGACTAGCGGGACAGGGTGAGCAGTTCTTC
TRBJ1-2 once NA TRBV29-1 CSVPLGEGRSYGYTF TGCAGCGTCCCCTTGGGTGAGGGGAGATCCTATGGCTACACCTTC
TRBJ2-7 NA NA TRBV28 CASSLGSHYEQYF TGTGCCAGCAGTCTAGGGAGCCACTACGAGCAGTACTTC
TRBJ2-3 once TRBD2 TRBV9 CASSVGLAGVQDTQYF TGTGCCAGCAGCGTAGGTCTAGCGGGAGTACAAGATACGCAGTATTTT
TRBJ2-7 NA TRBD2 TRBV28 CASSHPTGRGASYEQYF TGTGCCAGCAGTCACCCGACGGGGAGGGGCGCCTCCTACGAGCAGTACTTC
TRBJ1-5 NA NA TRBV30 CAWGGGNQPQHF TGTGCCTGGGGTGGGGGAAATCAGCCCCAGCATTTT
TRBJ2-2 NA TRBD1 TRBV9 CASSPRDRVTGELFF TGTGCCAGCAGCCCCCGGGACAGGGTTACCGGGGAGCTGTTTTTT
TRBJ1-5 NA NA TRBV28 CASTPPRGASNQPQHF TGTGCCAGCACACCGCCCCGGGGCGCGAGCAATCAGCCCCAGCATTTT
TRBJ2-2 NA NA TRBV4-3 CASSPGESHTGELFF TGCGCCAGCAGCCCTGGAGAGAGTCACACCGGGGAGCTGTTTTTT
TRBJ1-1 NA NA TRBV7-3 CASSLEVGANTEAFF TGTGCCAGCAGCTTAGAGGTAGGGGCGAACACTGAAGCTTTCTTT
TRBJ2-1 many TRBD2 TRBV7-3 CASSPGLPGRNEQFF TGTGCCAGCAGCCCGGGACTACCGGGGCGTAATGAGCAGTTCTTC
TRBJ2-5 many NA TRBV5-4 CASSSTSFQETQYF TGTGCCAGCAGCTCTACTAGCTTCCAAGAGACCCAGTACTTC
TRBJ2-5 NA TRBD2 TRBV18 CASSPLAGGPEETQYF TGTGCCAGCTCACCCCTAGCGGGAGGGCCAGAGGAGACCCAGTACTTC
TRBJ1-1 NA NA TRBV5-8 CASSLQRASTEAFF TGTGCCAGCAGCTTGCAGAGGGCTTCCACTGAAGCTTTCTTT
TRBJ2-7 NA NA TRBV5-1 CASSFGGLREQYF TGCGCCAGCAGCTTCGGAGGACTACGCGAGCAGTACTTC
TRBJ2-2 NA NA TRBV7-3 CASSLSGATRELFF TGTGCCAGCAGCTTATCAGGGGCTACAAGGGAGCTGTTTTTT
TRBJ2-7 NA NA TRBV28 CASSFSPVVFEQYF TGTGCCAGCAGTTTCTCCCCCGTAGTCTTCGAGCAGTACTTC
TRBJ1-2 NA TRBD1 TRBV27 CASSLSGRGYGYTF TGTGCCAGCAGTTTATCGGGCAGGGGGTATGGCTACACCTTC
TRBJ2-1 NA TRBD1 TRBV7-3 CASSPIGQDNEQFF TGTGCCAGCAGCCCGATCGGACAGGACAATGAGCAGTTCTTC
TRBJ2-7 NA TRBD2 TRBV7-9 CASSPGGRSSYEQYF TGTGCCAGCAGCCCCGGGGGGAGGAGCTCCTACGAGCAGTACTTC
TRBJ1-5 NA NA TRBV5-8 CASSWGVGKPSNQPQHF TGTGCCAGCAGCTGGGGGGTTGGCAAACCAAGCAATCAGCCCCAGCATTTT
TRBJ2-7 NA NA TRBV10-1 CASSESGQPAYEQYF TGCGCCAGCAGTGAGTCGGGGCAGCCCGCCTACGAGCAGTACTTC
TRBJ1-2 NA NA TRBV5-1 CASSLERPQGYGYTF TGCGCCAGCAGCTTGGAGCGCCCGCAGGGCTATGGCTACACCTTC
TRBJ2-4 NA NA TRBV28 CASSQDSLAKNIQYF TGTGCCAGCAGTCAGGACAGCTTAGCCAAAAACATTCAGTACTTC
TRBJ1-3 NA NA TRBV10-1 CASSETGKGSGNTIYF TGCGCCAGCAGTGAGACAGGGAAAGGCTCTGGAAACACCATATATTTT
TRBJ2-7 NA NA TRBV9 CASSVGVDSYEQYF TGTGCCAGCAGCGTAGGTGTAGACTCCTACGAGCAGTACTTC
TRBJ2-7 NA NA TRBV2 CASSKGQQAGEQYF TGTGCCAGCAGCAAGGGACAACAAGCGGGCGAGCAGTACTTC
TRBJ2-7 NA TRBD2 TRBV2 CASSSGLAETYEQYF TGTGCCAGCAGCTCGGGACTAGCCGAGACCTACGAGCAGTACTTC
TRBJ2-3 once NA TRBV19 CASSISVSTDTQYF TGTGCCAGTAGTATATCCGTCAGCACAGATACGCAGTATTTT
TRBJ2-7 once NA TRBV10-3 CAISVTDLEGEQYF TGTGCCATCAGTGTTACGGACTTAGAGGGAGAGCAGTACTTC
TRBJ1-1 few NA TRBV15 CATSRDQRGEAFF TGTGCCACCAGCAGAGATCAAAGGGGTGAAGCTTTCTTT
TRBJ2-7 NA NA TRBV4-3 CASSQDPRNAIYEQYF TGCGCCAGCAGCCAAGACCCTAGGAATGCGATCTACGAGCAGTACTTC
TRBJ2-2 NA TRBD2 TRBV6-1 CASSPLAGGSGELFF TGTGCCAGCAGTCCACTAGCGGGAGGTAGCGGGGAGCTGTTTTTT
TRBJ1-2 NA TRBD1 TRBV19 CASSGQVLGYGYTF TGTGCCAGTAGCGGACAGGTACTGGGATATGGCTACACCTTC
TRBJ2-6 few NA TRBV18 CASSLGANVLTF TGTGCCAGCTCACTCGGGGCCAACGTCCTGACTTTC
TRBJ2-3 NA NA TRBV28 CASSFVGPPDADTQYF TGTGCCAGCAGTTTCGTGGGTCCTCCGGACGCAGATACGCAGTATTTT
TRBJ2-2 NA NA TRBV30 CAWNRQVVGTGELFF TGTGCCTGGAACCGACAGGTCGTGGGCACCGGGGAGCTGTTTTTT
TRBJ2-5 few TRBD1 TRBV30 CAWSLQGPETQYF TGTGCCTGGAGCCTACAGGGGCCAGAGACCCAGTACTTC
TRBJ1-2 NA NA TRBV7-2 CASSLDGQAGFGYTF TGTGCCAGCAGCTTAGATGGCCAGGCAGGGTTTGGCTACACCTTC
TRBJ2-7 NA NA TRBV28 CASSYRRGSYYEQYF TGTGCCAGCAGTTACCGCCGAGGGAGTTACTACGAGCAGTACTTC
TRBJ2-2 few NA TRBV4-3 CASSQRSGEGGELFF TGCGCCAGCAGCCAACGGTCAGGGGAAGGCGGGGAGCTGTTTTTT
TRBJ2-7 once TRBD2 TRBV27 CASSLSASGSVYEQYF TGTGCCAGCAGTTTATCGGCTAGCGGGAGTGTCTACGAGCAGTACTTC
TRBJ2-7 NA TRBD1 TRBV30 CAWSTGQGISYEQYF TGTGCCTGGAGTACGGGACAGGGCATCTCCTACGAGCAGTACTTC
TRBJ2-7 NA NA TRBV18 CASSPRRGRDEQYF TGTGCCAGCTCACCACGCCGCGGCAGGGACGAGCAGTACTTC
TRBJ2-7 NA NA TRBV15 CATSRDSRRVVSYEQYF TGTGCCACCAGCAGAGATTCCCGAAGAGTGGTGTCCTACGAGCAGTACTTC